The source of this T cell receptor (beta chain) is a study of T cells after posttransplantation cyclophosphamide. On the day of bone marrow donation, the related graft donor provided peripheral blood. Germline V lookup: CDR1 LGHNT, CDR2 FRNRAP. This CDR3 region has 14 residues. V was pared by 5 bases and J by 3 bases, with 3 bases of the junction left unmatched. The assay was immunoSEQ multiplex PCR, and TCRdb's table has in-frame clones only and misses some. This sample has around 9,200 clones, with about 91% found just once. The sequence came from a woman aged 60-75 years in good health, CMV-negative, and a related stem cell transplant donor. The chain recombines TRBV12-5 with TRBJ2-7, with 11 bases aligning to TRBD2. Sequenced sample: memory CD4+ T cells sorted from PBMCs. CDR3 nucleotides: TGTGCTAGTGGTCCTAGCGGGAGGCTCTACGAGCAGTACTTC. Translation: CASGPSGRLYEQYF.